One and the same sample provided the 30 T cell receptor beta chains below, sequenced in a study of blood T cell repertoires in COVID-19. Clones were read by immunoSEQ multiplex PCR, and TCRdb kept only the in-frame ones, dropping some. The repertoire has hundreds of thousands of clones, approximately 82% of them found once; the top ten carry more than 8%. Sequenced material: peripheral blood. These receptors were taken from a woman aged 45-60 years with acute or convalescent COVID-19.

The V call is TRBV30, the J call TRBJ1-5, with 7 bases that match TRBD1. The trim removed 0 bases at V and 5 bases at J, leaving 10 bases unmatched. This CDR3 contains 16 residues. Germline lookup yields CDR1 GTSNPN and CDR2 SVGIG (reference sequence). The CDR3 nucleotides read TGTGCCTGGAGTGTACTAGTGGGACAGCCCTATCAGCCCCAGCATTTT. Its protein is CAWSVLVGQPYQPQHF.

This clone was observed a single time. Other DNA sequences in the same sample also yield this CDR3. The rearrangement joins TRBV5-1 to TRBJ1-4; D uncertain. Trimming took 4 bases from V and 2 from J, leaving 12 bases between them. The CDR3 covers 15 residues. Germline values: CDR1 SGHRS, CDR2 YFSETQ. CDR3 bases: TGCGCCAGCAGCCCGGGTGGAGGGACTAATGAAAAACTGTTTTTT. Translated: CASSPGGGTNEKLFF.

The chain combines TRBV28 with TRBJ2-1; 11 positions match TRBD2. With V trimmed by 3 bases and J by 0 bases, 13 bases remained unmatched. Germline CDR1 and CDR2: MDHEN and SYDVKM. CDR3 length equals 20 residues. Written as DNA, the CDR3 is TGTGCCAGCAGTTTTTCCAGGACTAGCGGGCGCGTCAGCTCCTACAATGAGCAGTTCTTC. Encoded protein: CASSFSRTSGRVSSYNEQFF.

The chain uses TRBV2 and TRBJ2-3, with D possibly TRBD2 on 6 matching bases. With 1 base removed from V and 2 bases from J, the gap between germline ends came to 10 bases. The germline CDR1 and CDR2 sequences are SNHLY and FYNNEI. CDR3 length equals 15 residues. The CDR3 DNA reads as TGTGCCAGCAGTGAAGTAGCGGAGATCACAGATACGCAGTATTTT. This translates into CASSEVAEITDTQYF.

The gene calls are TRBV5-5 and TRBJ2-1; D ambiguous. Germline CDR1 and CDR2: SGHKS and YYEKEE (reference sequence). The CDR3 is 13 amino acids. Trimming removed 2 bases from V and 7 bases from J, with 10 bases in between. CDR3 protein: CASSFQVPNEQFF. The CDR3 DNA sequence: TGTGCCAGCAGCTTTCAGGTCCCTAATGAGCAGTTCTTC.

The rearrangement joins TRBV27 to TRBJ2-1, with D perhaps TRBD1 (6 bases). The germline V and J ends were trimmed by 2 bases and 4 bases, with 9 bases remaining between them. The CDR3 extends over 14 amino acids. Germline CDR1 is MNHEY and CDR2 is SMNVEV (reference sequence). The CDR3 DNA sequence: TGTGCCAGCAGTTTACAGGGGCATTACAATGAGCAGTTCTTC. Amino acids: CASSLQGHYNEQFF.

The chain employs TRBV10-1 and TRBJ2-2; 9 bases align to TRBD2. The junction had 17 bases not matched to a gene; V was cut back by 3 bases and J by 3 bases. This CDR3 comprises 20 residues. Germline CDR1 is WNHNN and CDR2 is SYGVQD (reference sequence). CDR3 loop: CASSDGGRLAGKPDTGELFF. The CDR3 DNA follows: TGCGCCAGCAGTGATGGGGGGCGTCTAGCGGGAAAGCCGGACACCGGGGAGCTGTTTTTT.

The V and J genes are TRBV5-5 and TRBJ1-2; maybe TRBD1 (6 bases). The CDR3 spans 17 residues. Per the germline V gene, CDR1 is SGHKS and CDR2 is YYEKEE (reference sequence). V was shortened by 4 bases and J by 0 bases, with 19 bases between the two germline ends. CDR3 protein: CASSPISGTSSNYGYTF. CDR3 bases: TGTGCCAGCAGCCCAATATCCGGGACAAGCTCTAACTATGGCTACACCTTC.

The rearrangement joins TRBV6-1 to TRBJ2-1, with 11 positions matching TRBD2. The CDR3 sequence is 16 residues long. The V and J ends lost 1 base and 8 bases, in that order; junction bases with no gene match: 7. Germline CDR1 is MNHNS and CDR2 is SASEGT. The CDR3 reads CASSEGASGRFDEQFF. In DNA, the CDR3 is TGTGCCAGCAGTGAAGGGGCTAGCGGGAGGTTTGATGAGCAGTTCTTC.

The chain couples TRBV6-2 or TRBV6-3 to TRBJ2-4; TRBD2 is a possible D gene (5 bases). Germline V gives CDR1 MNHEY, CDR2 SVGEGT. Trimming took 3 bases from V and 3 from J, leaving 15 bases between them. This CDR3 has 16 amino acids. In DNA form, the CDR3 reads TGTGCCAGCAGTTATTCGGCGGGTTCCGGCAAAAACATTCAGTACTTC. This gives the protein CASSYSAGSGKNIQYF.

The CDR3 sequence: CASGGAGEQYF. As DNA, the CDR3 is TGTGCCAGCGGCGGGGCGGGAGAGCAGTACTTC. The chain recombines TRBV9 with TRBJ2-7; a possible D gene is TRBD2 (6 bases). The CDR3 totals 11 residues. CDR1 and CDR2 from the germline V gene are SGDLS and YYNGEE. Trimming removed 7 bases at V and 7 bases at J, with 12 bases between.

The V call is TRBV9, the J call TRBJ2-1, with 13 positions matching TRBD2. CDR3 length equals 15 residues. The trim removed 3 bases at V and 6 bases at J, leaving 3 bases unmatched. Per germline, CDR1 SGDLS and CDR2 YYNGEE. CDR3 nucleotide sequence: TGTGCCAGCAGCGAGGGACTAGCGGGGTCCAATGAGCAGTTCTTC. It encodes CASSEGLAGSNEQFF.

J is TRBJ1-2 and V is TRBV6-1, with 8 bases lining up with TRBD1. The CDR3 runs to 17 residues. J gave up 3 bases and V 3 bases, and 12 bases lay outside the gene matches. The germline V gene encodes CDR1 MNHNS and CDR2 SASEGT. CDR3 bases: TGTGCCAGCAGTGAGGACCGGACAGGGATGGGGTACTATGGCTACACCTTC. Translation: CASSEDRTGMGYYGYTF.

This rearrangement joins TRBV6-5 to TRBJ2-1; TRBD2 matches 9 bases. The CDR3 has 14 residues. V was clipped by 6 bases and J by 5 bases; unmatched bases: 5. Per the germline V gene, CDR1 is MNHEY and CDR2 is SVGAGI. The CDR3 protein is CASREVAGDNEQFF. CDR3 coding DNA: TGTGCCAGCAGAGAGGTAGCGGGAGACAATGAGCAGTTCTTC.

This sequence joins TRBV20-1 and TRBJ2-7; 7 nucleotides match TRBD1. Germline CDR1 DFQATT, CDR2 SNEGSKA (reference sequence). V was pared by 3 bases and J by 3 bases, with 8 bases of the junction left unmatched. The CDR3 extends over 14 amino acids. The CDR3 DNA reads TGCAGTGCTAGTGATGGACAGGCGGTCTACGAGCAGTACTTC. Translated: CSASDGQAVYEQYF.

The chain employs TRBV10-3 and TRBJ2-7; a possible D gene is TRBD2 (5 bases). V shed 6 bases and J shed 2 bases, with 14 bases lying between them. This CDR3 spans 14 amino acids. Germline V lookup: CDR1 ENHRY, CDR2 SYGVKD. CDR3 DNA: TGTGCCATCAGCCGGAGGCGGCGGGCCTACGAGCAGTACTTC. Protein sequence: CAISRRRRAYEQYF.

The rearrangement joins TRBV7-9 to TRBJ2-3; TRBD2 aligns across 11 bases. The V segment lost 5 bases and the J segment 4 bases; nucleotides outside the gene matches: 2. CDR3 length: 14 amino acids. Germline CDR1 and CDR2: SEHNR and FQNEAQ (reference sequence). In nucleotides, the CDR3 is TGTGCCAGCAGCCAACTAGCGGGAGCAGATACGCAGTATTTT. It encodes CASSQLAGADTQYF.

The J gene is TRBJ2-7, the V gene TRBV7-2; D possibly corresponds to TRBD2 (5 bases). V lost 1 base and J 4 bases, leaving 14 bases between the germline ends. CDR1 SGHTA and CDR2 FQGNSA come from the germline V gene. The CDR3 length is 15 residues. CDR3 nucleotides: TGTGCCAGCAGCTTAGTGGGGAGAACGGAATACGAGCAGTACTTC. Translating it yields CASSLVGRTEYEQYF.

The V call is TRBV12-3 or TRBV12-4, the J call TRBJ2-1, with a weak D call TRBD2 (5 bases). The CDR3 runs 13 residues. V was shortened by 5 bases and J by 10 bases, with 15 bases between the two germline ends. CDR3 in DNA: TGTGCCAGCAGTACTCCGTTCGGGATGGAGCAGTTCTTC. This translates into CASSTPFGMEQFF.

The chain carries TRBV7-3 and TRBJ2-1; D gene unclear. The germline V gene has CDR1 SGHTA and CDR2 FQGTGA. The V gene lost 1 base and the J gene lost 0 bases, with 7 bases spanning the gap. This CDR3 spans 15 amino acids. CDR3 sequence reads: CASSLKPSSYNEQFF. In nucleotides, the CDR3 is TGTGCCAGCAGCTTAAAGCCAAGCTCCTACAATGAGCAGTTCTTC.

The V gene is TRBV3-1 (or the pseudogene TRBV3-2), the J gene TRBJ2-5; D may be TRBD1 (5 bases). Trimming pared 3 bases from V and 5 bases from J, leaving 13 bases between. This CDR3 contains 14 residues. CDR1 and CDR2 (germline): LGHDT, YNNKEL (reference sequence). The CDR3 here is CASSHPPPGETQYF. In DNA, the CDR3 is TGTGCCAGCAGCCATCCCCCCCCAGGGGAGACCCAGTACTTC.

The chain carries TRBV5-1 and TRBJ1-4; 9 nucleotides line up with TRBD1. Germline-derived CDR1 and CDR2 are SGHRS and YFSETQ. CDR3 length equals 15 residues. With V trimmed by 5 bases and J by 5 bases, 7 bases remained unmatched. The CDR3 DNA reads TGCGCCAGCAGTCAAGCCGGGACAGGGAATGAAAAACTGTTTTTT. It codes for CASSQAGTGNEKLFF.

Points on this clone: One end of the junction is discordant with germline, which a read error may explain. The chain employs TRBV2 and TRBJ2-7; 7 bases are a match to TRBD2. Germline assignment: CDR1 SNHLY and CDR2 FYNNEI. The CDR3 consists of 14 residues. The CDR3 sequence is CANSETSAQNEQYF. In DNA form, the CDR3 reads TGTGCCAACAGTGAAACTAGCGCTCAAAACGAGCAGTACTTC.

The chain carries TRBV2 and TRBJ2-1, with 9 positions matching TRBD2. The junction had 5 bases not matched to a gene; V was cut back by 6 bases and J by 5 bases. CDR1 and CDR2 from the germline V gene are SNHLY and FYNNEI. The CDR3 has 14 residues. CDR3 bases: TGTGCCAGCAGCTATAGCGGGAGCCACAATGAGCAGTTCTTC. Translating it yields CASSYSGSHNEQFF. Filled out from reference TRBV2 and TRBJ2-1, the complete variable domain reads EPEVTQTPSHQVTQMGQEVILRCVPISNHLYFYWYRQILGQKVEFLVSFYNNEISEKSEIFDDQFSVERPDGSNFTLKIRSTKLEDSAMYFCASSYSGSHNEQFFGPGTRLTVL.

The chain joins TRBV5-1 to TRBJ2-1; D not certain. Trimming left V 0 bases short and J 9 bases short, with 10 bases between. This CDR3 has 13 residues. Germline CDR1 and CDR2: SGHRS and YFSETQ. The CDR3 here is CASSLVLLSEQFF. The CDR3 coding sequence is TGCGCCAGCAGCTTGGTGCTACTTTCTGAGCAGTTCTTC.

This chain uses TRBV12-3 or TRBV12-4 with TRBJ2-1; 8 bases map to TRBD2. This CDR3 spans 12 amino acids. V lost 5 bases, J lost 15 bases, and 9 bases stayed unmatched. The CDR3 loop reads CASSPTGGLAFF. The DNA of the CDR3 is TGTGCCAGCAGTCCCACGGGAGGGCTAGCGTTCTTC.

The gene calls are TRBV13 and TRBJ2-1; possibly TRBD1 for D (7 bases). CDR3 size: 18 residues. The germline CDR1 and CDR2 sequences are PRHDT and FYEKMQ (reference sequence). V lost 1 base, J lost 6 bases, and 22 bases lay in between. CDR3 sequence: CASSLEVTTGEVRNEQFF. DNA for the CDR3: TGTGCCAGCAGCTTAGAGGTTACCACAGGGGAGGTCCGCAATGAGCAGTTCTTC.

The rearrangement joins TRBV28 to TRBJ2-5; 7 bases align to TRBD1. The CDR3 is 17 residues long. Unmatched junction bases numbered 14, after V lost 2 bases and J lost 5 bases. Germline-derived CDR1 and CDR2 are MDHEN and SYDVKM. The CDR3 DNA is TGTGCCAGCAGTTTAGGGGCCTCGAGGGGGCGAAGGGAGACCCAGTACTTC. The encoded protein is CASSLGASRGRRETQYF.

This clone is a singleton in its sample. V is TRBV5-6 and J is TRBJ1-1, with 10 bases lining up with TRBD1. V shed 3 bases and J 3 bases; nucleotides not matched to a gene: 2. CDR3 length: 14 amino acids. CDR1 is SGHDT and CDR2 is YYEEEE in the germline V gene. The CDR3 here is CASSYGTGDTEAFF. The CDR3 DNA sequence: TGTGCCAGCAGCTATGGGACAGGGGACACTGAAGCTTTCTTT.

This sequence joins TRBV28 and TRBJ2-4, with D possibly matching TRBD2 (6 bases). The CDR3 length is 16 residues. The germline V and J ends were trimmed by 5 bases and 1 base, with 15 bases remaining between them. Germline V CDR1 and CDR2: MDHEN, SYDVKM. The CDR3, as DNA: TGTGCCAGCAGTGTTGGAGGGGCGAAGGCCAAAAACATTCAGTACTTC. It translates to CASSVGGAKAKNIQYF.